The clone carrying this T cell receptor beta chain appeared a few times. The source of the sample is a study of cytomegalovirus exposure and HLA in healthy donors. PCR used 60 Vbeta primers and 13 Jbeta primers. Here immunoSEQ multiplex PCR was the method, and the copy in TCRdb shows in-frame clones only, minus some. The table has 150,000 to 200,000 clones, about four fifths seen once. V was trimmed by 6 bases and J by 8 bases, leaving 10 bases between them. The CDR3 extends over 12 amino acids. CDR1 is MDHEN, CDR2 SYDVKM, per germline. The TCR originated in a woman in her twenties or thirties in good health and CMV-seropositive. Sequencing was done on a sample of PBMCs. This sequence joins TRBV28 and TRBJ1-4; D unresolved. The CDR3 nucleotides are TGTGCCAGCAGCTCCGCGCGGGAAAAACTGTTTTTT. Protein: CASSSAREKLFF.